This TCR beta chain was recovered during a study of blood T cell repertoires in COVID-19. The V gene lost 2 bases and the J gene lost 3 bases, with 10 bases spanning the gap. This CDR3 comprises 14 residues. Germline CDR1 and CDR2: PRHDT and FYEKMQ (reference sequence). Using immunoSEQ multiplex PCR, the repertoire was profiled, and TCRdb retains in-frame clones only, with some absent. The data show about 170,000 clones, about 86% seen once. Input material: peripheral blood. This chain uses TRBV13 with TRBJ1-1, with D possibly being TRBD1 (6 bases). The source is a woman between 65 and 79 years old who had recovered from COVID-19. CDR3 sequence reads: CASSLYGGHTEAFF. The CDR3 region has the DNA TGTGCCAGCAGCTTATACGGGGGGCACACTGAAGCTTTCTTT.